This T cell receptor beta chain was profiled in a study of shared clonotypes between healthy human individuals. Notes on the study in general: Naive CD4 clonotypes were shared across a few donors at approximately 5.3%.

TCRdb keeps only in-frame clones here, not all; method: immunoSEQ multiplex PCR. This table has millions of clones, roughly 94% appearing once. Germline CDR1 reads KGHSH; CDR2 reads LQKENI. V lost 3 bases, J lost 2 bases, and 8 bases lay in between. There are 14 residues in the CDR3. With respect to this clone: Its antigen is unknown. Other DNA sequences of this sample code for an identical CDR3.

The chain links TRBV18 to TRBJ1-5; tentative D call: TRBD1 (5 bases). Sequenced sample: naive CD4+ T cells sorted from blood. Described subset: CD45RA+ positively selected. The sequence was obtained from a man between 18 and 35 years old in good health. In DNA form, the CDR3 reads TGTGCCAGCTCACCTGACAGTGGCAATCAGCCCCAGCATTTT. It encodes CASSPDSGNQPQHF.